The next 9 T cell receptor beta chains were all read from a single sample in a study of cytomegalovirus exposure and HLA in healthy donors. In the PCR, 60 Vbeta and 13 Jbeta primers were used. Method: immunoSEQ multiplex PCR; TCRdb's copy keeps in-frame clones and lacks some. The table includes tens of thousands of clones, roughly four fifths detected once. Sequencing was performed on PBMCs. The receptors were sampled from a woman in her 30s in good health and CMV-seropositive.

Only a few counts were recorded for this clone. The genes are TRBV27 and TRBJ1-2, with a weak D call TRBD1 (5 bases). CDR3 length: 12 amino acids. Germline CDR1 is MNHEY and CDR2 is SMNVEV (reference sequence). Trimming removed 5 bases at V and 7 bases at J, with 11 bases between. CDR3 region: CASSHRGFGYTF. The DNA for the CDR3 is TGTGCCAGCAGTCATCGGGGGTTTGGCTACACCTTC.

The chain is built from TRBV6-1 and TRBJ1-2, with D maybe TRBD1 (6 bases). CDR1 and CDR2 (germline): MNHNS, SASEGT. Trimming shortened V by 5 bases and J by 2 bases, and 15 bases separated the two germline ends. CDR3 size: 15 residues. The CDR3 bases are TGTGCCAGCAGTAGTGGACAGTTAGGAAACTATGGCTACACCTTC. Protein sequence: CASSSGQLGNYGYTF.

This rearrangement joins TRBV6-5 to TRBJ2-3; 7 nucleotides align to TRBD2. Germline V gene lookup returns CDR1 MNHEY and CDR2 SVGAGI. This CDR3 is 13 amino acids long. V shed 6 bases and J 1 base; nucleotides not matched to a gene: 1. The CDR3 region is CASRAGRTDTQYF. CDR3 sequence (DNA): TGTGCCAGCAGAGCGGGGCGCACAGATACGCAGTATTTT.

The chain combines TRBV9 with TRBJ1-2, with TRBD1 as a possible D gene (6 bases). The germline V gene has CDR1 SGDLS and CDR2 YYNGEE. There are 14 residues in the CDR3. Trimming left V 3 bases short and J 5 bases short, with 14 bases between. The CDR3 DNA follows: TGTGCCAGCAGCGACGGGACACATATTTATGGCTACACCTTC. Translation gives CASSDGTHIYGYTF.

V is TRBV28 and J is TRBJ2-7, with 9 positions matching TRBD1. V lost 8 bases, J lost 0 bases, and 5 bases stayed unmatched. CDR3 length: 14 residues. From germline, CDR1 is MDHEN and CDR2 SYDVKM. CDR3 DNA sequence: TGTGCCAGCCTATCGACAGGGGGCTCCTACGAGCAGTACTTC. Translating it yields CASLSTGGSYEQYF.

This clone turned up a few times. The V and J genes are TRBV5-1 and TRBJ2-5; tentatively, D is TRBD2 (6 bases). Looked up from germline, CDR1 is SGHRS and CDR2 is YFSETQ. This CDR3 is built from 16 residues. V shed 4 bases and J shed 2 bases, with 18 bases lying between them. The CDR3 is CASSLPEGGEQETQYF. The CDR3 bases are TGCGCCAGCAGCCTGCCGGAGGGCGGGGAGCAAGAGACCCAGTACTTC.

V gene TRBV28 combines with J gene TRBJ1-1; TRBD1 is a possible D gene (5 bases). Germline V CDR1 and CDR2: MDHEN, SYDVKM. Trimming removed 3 bases from V and 5 bases from J, with 10 bases in between. The CDR3 has 13 residues. The CDR3 sequence is CASSFHRKTEAFF. CDR3 bases: TGTGCCAGCAGTTTCCACAGGAAGACTGAAGCTTTCTTT.

The chain employs TRBV29-1 and TRBJ1-4; D is unresolved. The CDR3 covers 10 residues. Trimming stripped 6 bases from V and 5 bases from J, with 4 bases between. From germline, CDR1 is SQVTM and CDR2 ANQGSEA. CDR3 sequence: CSVQNEKLFF. The CDR3 nucleotides are TGCAGCGTCCAGAATGAAAAACTGTTTTTT.

This chain joins TRBV29-1 and TRBJ2-3; 8 bases map to TRBD1. This CDR3 is built from 14 residues. Germline values: CDR1 SQVTM, CDR2 ANQGSEA. Trimming removed 4 bases from V and 2 bases from J; junction bases left unmatched: 5. The chain's CDR3 is CSVVGTGDTDTQYF. CDR3 DNA: TGCAGCGTTGTAGGGACAGGAGACACAGATACGCAGTATTTT.